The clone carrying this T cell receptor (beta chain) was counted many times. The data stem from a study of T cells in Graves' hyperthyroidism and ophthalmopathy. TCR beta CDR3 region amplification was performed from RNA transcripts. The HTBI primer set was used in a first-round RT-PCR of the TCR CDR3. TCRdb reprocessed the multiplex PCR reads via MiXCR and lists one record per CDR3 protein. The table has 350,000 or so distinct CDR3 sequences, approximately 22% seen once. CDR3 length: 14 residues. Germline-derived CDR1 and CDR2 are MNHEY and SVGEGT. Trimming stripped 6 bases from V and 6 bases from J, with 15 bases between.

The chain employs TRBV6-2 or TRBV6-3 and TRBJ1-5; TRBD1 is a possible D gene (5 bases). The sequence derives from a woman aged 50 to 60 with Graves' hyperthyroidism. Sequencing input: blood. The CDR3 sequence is CASRDGGVGQPQHF. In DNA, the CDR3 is TGTGCCAGCAGAGACGGGGGAGTGGGTCAGCCCCAGCATTTT.